The table lists the clone carrying this T cell receptor beta chain with many counts. The data belong to a study of T-cell reconstitution after alpha-beta-depleted transplantation in children. Germline values: CDR1 SEHNR, CDR2 FQNEAQ (reference sequence). The CDR3 is made up of 16 amino acids. V was cut by 0 bases and J by 5 bases, with 16 bases left in between. Unique molecular identifiers were incorporated during preparation of the TCRbeta library. TCRdb used MiXCR to reprocess the PCR reads, holding one entry per CDR3 protein. Among hundreds of thousands of distinct CDR3 sequences listed, roughly 13% were seen once.

The input for sequencing was PBMCs, taken from the stem cell graft. This rearrangement joins TRBV7-9 to TRBJ2-5; tentative D call: TRBD1 (5 bases). This TCR was sampled from a human donor who donated a stem cell graft to a child with Fanconi anemia. Here the CDR3 DNA reads TGTGCCAGCAGCTTAGCCCGACTTACAGGATGGGAGACCCAGTACTTC. It is translated as CASSLARLTGWETQYF. Full variable domain (outside the CDR3, taken from reference TRBV7-9 and TRBJ2-5): DTGVSQNPRHKITKRGQNVTFRCDPISEHNRLYWYRQTLGQGPEFLTYFQNEAQLEKSRLLSDRFSAERPKGSFSTLEIQRTEQGDSAMYLCASSLARLTGWETQYFGPGTRLLVL.